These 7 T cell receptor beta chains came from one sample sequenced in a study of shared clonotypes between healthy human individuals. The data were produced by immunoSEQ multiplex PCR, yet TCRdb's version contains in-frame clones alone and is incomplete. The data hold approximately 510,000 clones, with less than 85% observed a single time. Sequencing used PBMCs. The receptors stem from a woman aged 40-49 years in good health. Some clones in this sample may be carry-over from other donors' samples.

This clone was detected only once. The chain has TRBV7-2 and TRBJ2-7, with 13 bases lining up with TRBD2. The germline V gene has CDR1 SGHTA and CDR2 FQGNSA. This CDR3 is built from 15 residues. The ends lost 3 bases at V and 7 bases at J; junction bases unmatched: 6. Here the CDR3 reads CASSFGLAGAGEQYF. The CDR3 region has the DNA TGTGCCAGCAGCTTTGGACTAGCGGGAGCTGGGGAGCAGTACTTC.

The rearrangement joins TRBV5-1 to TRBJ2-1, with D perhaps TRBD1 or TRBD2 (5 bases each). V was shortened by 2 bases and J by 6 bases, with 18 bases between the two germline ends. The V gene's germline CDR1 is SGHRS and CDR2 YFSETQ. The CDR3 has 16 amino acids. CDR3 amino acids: CASSLTPRDHSNEQFF. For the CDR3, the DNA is TGCGCCAGCAGCTTAACCCCTCGGGACCACAGCAATGAGCAGTTCTTC.

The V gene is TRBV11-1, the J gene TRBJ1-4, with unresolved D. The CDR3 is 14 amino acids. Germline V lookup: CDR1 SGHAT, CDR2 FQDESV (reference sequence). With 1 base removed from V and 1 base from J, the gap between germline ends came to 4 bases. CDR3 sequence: CASSLVGTNEKLFF. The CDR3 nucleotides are TGTGCCAGCAGCTTAGTAGGAACTAATGAAAAACTGTTTTTT. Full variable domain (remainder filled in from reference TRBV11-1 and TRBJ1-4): EAEVAQSPRYKITEKSQAVAFWCDPISGHATLYWYRQILGQGPELLVQFQDESVVDDSQLPKDRFSAERLKGVDSTLKIQPAELGDSAMYLCASSLVGTNEKLFFGSGTQLSVL.

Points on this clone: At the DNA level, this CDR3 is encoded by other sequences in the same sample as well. Written as DNA, the CDR3 is TGTGCCAGCAGCGTAGGTCAGGGGGCGTGGGAGACCCAGTACTTC. This codes for CASSVGQGAWETQYF. The chain links TRBV9 to TRBJ2-5, with 8 nucleotides matching TRBD1. The CDR3 is made up of 15 amino acids. CDR1 is SGDLS, CDR2 YYNGEE, per germline. V shed 0 bases, J shed 5 bases, and the junction held 6 bases outside the gene matches.

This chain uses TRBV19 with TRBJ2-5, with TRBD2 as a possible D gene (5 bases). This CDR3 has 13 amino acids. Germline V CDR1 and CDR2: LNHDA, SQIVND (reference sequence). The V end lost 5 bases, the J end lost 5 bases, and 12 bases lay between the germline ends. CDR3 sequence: CASSEGSGETQYF. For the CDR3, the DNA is TGTGCCAGTAGTGAGGGCAGTGGGGAGACCCAGTACTTC.

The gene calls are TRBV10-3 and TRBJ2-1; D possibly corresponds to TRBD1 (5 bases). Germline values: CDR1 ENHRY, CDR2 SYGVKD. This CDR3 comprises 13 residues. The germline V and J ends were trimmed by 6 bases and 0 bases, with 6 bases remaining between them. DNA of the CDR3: TGTGCCATCAGGGACACCTCCTACAATGAGCAGTTCTTC. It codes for CAIRDTSYNEQFF.

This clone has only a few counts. The CDR3 region is CASSESGPSGSNEQFF. CDR3 DNA: TGCGCCAGCAGTGAGTCGGGGCCTAGCGGGAGCAATGAGCAGTTCTTC. The chain has TRBV10-2 and TRBJ2-1; 10 bases agree with TRBD2. The CDR3 loop spans 16 amino acids. V shed 0 bases, J shed 6 bases, and the junction held 5 bases outside the gene matches. The V gene's germline CDR1 is WSHSY and CDR2 SAAADI.